These T cell receptor beta chains were read from a single sample in a study of regulatory T cells in long-lasting Graves disease. TCRdb reanalysed the multiplex PCR reads using MiXCR and keeps one entry per CDR3 protein. The table includes some 560,000 distinct CDR3 sequences, approximately 16% detected once. The sample was also linked to a second study, of T cells in Graves' hyperthyroidism and ophthalmopathy.

The specimen comprised peripheral blood mononuclear cells (PBMCs), sampled at new diagnosis, from a patient treated with antithyroid drugs. These receptors were taken from a woman aged 35 to 60 with Graves disease. CDR3s include the opening cysteine and the closing phenylalanine or tryptophan. Each record gives: clone size, J gene, V gene, D gene, CDR3 DNA, CDR3 protein. D genes are given only for firm matches. Only some rows state a clone size, as once, few, many or a class for expanded clones.

-	TRBJ1-5	TRBV28	-	TGTGCCAGCACCGAAGGAGGGAAGTACCAGCCCCAGCATTTT	CASTEGGKYQPQHF
-	TRBJ1-3	TRBV4-1	-	TGCGCCAGCAGCCAAGATATGGGGGGAAACACCATATATTTT	CASSQDMGGNTIYF
many	TRBJ1-2	TRBV3-1	-	TGTGCCACCTTCGGTATTGGACAGACTACCTATGGCTACACCTTC	CATFGIGQTTYGYTF
many	TRBJ1-5	TRBV5-5	-	TGTGCCAGCAGCCCTGAGGGGGATAATCAGCCCCAGCATTTT	CASSPEGDNQPQHF
few	TRBJ1-1	TRBV6-1	TRBD1	TGTGCCAGCAGTGAACGGCAGGGACAGTACACTGAAGCTTTCTTT	CASSERQGQYTEAFF
many	TRBJ1-1	TRBV20-1	-	TGCAGGGCAGGCCGGGACTCGACACTGAACACTGAAGCTTTCTTT	CRAGRDSTLNTEAFF
few	TRBJ1-4	TRBV3-1	-	TGTGCCAGCAGCCAAGATTTAGGGTCGGCTGGACGGCGGGAAAAACTGTTTTTT	CASSQDLGSAGRREKLFF
many	TRBJ1-1	TRBV3-1	-	TGTGCCAGCAGCCAAAGGACGGTGAACACTGAAGCTTTCTTT	CASSQRTVNTEAFF
-	TRBJ2-3	TRBV12-5	-	TGTGCTAGTGGTTTGGTTCGGACGGGTAGTTACTTATCCACAGATACGCAGTATTTT	CASGLVRTGSYLSTDTQYF
-	TRBJ1-2	TRBV7-8	-	TGTGCCAGCAGCCAAACAGGGACGAGTGGCTACACCTTC	CASSQTGTSGYTF
many	TRBJ2-5	TRBV12-3/TRBV12-4	-	TGTGCCAGCAATCCGGGAGGGGGCTTTAGGGAGACCCAGTACTTC	CASNPGGGFRETQYF
many	TRBJ1-1	TRBV12-3/TRBV12-4	TRBD1	TGTGCCAGCATCGGACAGGGGGCTGAAGCTTTCTTT	CASIGQGAEAFF
-	TRBJ1-2	TRBV14	TRBD1	TGTGCCAGCAGCCCAGGGACAGGACACTATGGCTACACCTTC	CASSPGTGHYGYTF
-	TRBJ2-3	TRBV2	-	TGTGCCAGCACTGAAGCCCAGGGGTGGATAGATACGCAGTATTTT	CASTEAQGWIDTQYF
many	TRBJ2-3	TRBV2	TRBD2	TGTGCCAGCAACAGACTAGCGGGGGACACAGATACGCAGTATTTT	CASNRLAGDTDTQYF
-	TRBJ1-2	TRBV4-1	-	TGCGCCAGCAGCCAAGAGAGACAGATTCTACATGGCTACACCTTC	CASSQERQILHGYTF
-	TRBJ1-1	TRBV5-5	-	TGTGCCAGCAGCTTGGCCCCGGGGGCGGACACTGAAGCTTTCTTT	CASSLAPGADTEAFF
few	TRBJ2-2	TRBV10-3	-	TGTGCCAGCCACCCAGACTTGAACACCGGGGAGCTGTTTTTT	CASHPDLNTGELFF
many	TRBJ2-1	TRBV5-1	TRBD2	TGCGCCAGCAGCTCGGGGTCGGGGGGACCCTACAATGAGCAGTTCTTC	CASSSGSGGPYNEQFF
-	TRBJ1-2	TRBV30	TRBD1	TGTGCCTGGAACGGACAGGCGGATGGCTACACCTTC	CAWNGQADGYTF
many	TRBJ2-7	TRBV6-2/TRBV6-3	-	TGTGCCAGCAGTCAACGGCGCGGGGCGTACGAGCAGTACTTC	CASSQRRGAYEQYF
many	TRBJ2-7	TRBV20-1	-	TGCAGTGCTAGGGGGAACTCACGGTGGTACGAGCAGTACTTC	CSARGNSRWYEQYF
many	TRBJ1-6	TRBV2	-	TGTGCCAGCAGTGTCGGGGAATTATCAGGTTCACCCCTCCACTTT	CASSVGELSGSPLHF
many	TRBJ1-4	TRBV20-1	-	TGCAGTGCTAGAGATCAAGGAGGTGGAAAACTGTTTTTT	CSARDQGGGKLFF
many	TRBJ1-1	TRBV30	TRBD1	TGTGCCTGGAGTCCGACAGGGGTAGCTTTCTTT	CAWSPTGVAFF
-	TRBJ2-7	TRBV28	TRBD2	TGTGCCAGCAGTCAAGAAAATAGCGGGGGACCCTACGAGCAGTACTTC	CASSQENSGGPYEQYF
many	TRBJ1-1	TRBV28	TRBD1	TGTGCCAGCAGTCTCCCGGGACAGGGTGAAGCTTTCTTT	CASSLPGQGEAFF
many	TRBJ1-2	TRBV12-3/TRBV12-4	TRBD1	TGTGCCACACGCGACAGGGAGAACTATGGCTACACCTTC	CATRDRENYGYTF
few	TRBJ2-3	TRBV29-1	-	TGCAGCGTCAGTCAGGGACAACCCGGGGATACGCAGTATTTT	CSVSQGQPGDTQYF
many	TRBJ1-5	TRBV2	-	TGTGCCAGCAGTGAACCCGGGACGCGGAATCAGCCCCAGCATTTT	CASSEPGTRNQPQHF
-	TRBJ1-5	TRBV13	-	TGTGCCAGCAGCTTGGGGGATCTGAACCAGCCCCAGCATTTT	CASSLGDLNQPQHF
many	TRBJ2-5	TRBV6-2/TRBV6-3	TRBD1	TGTGCCAGCAGGCCGGGACAGCTCCAAGAGACCCAGTACTTC	CASRPGQLQETQYF
few	TRBJ1-5	TRBV2	TRBD1	TGTGCCAGCAGAACCGGGACAGGGGGTCAGCCCCAGCATTTT	CASRTGTGGQPQHF
many	TRBJ1-4	TRBV12-3/TRBV12-4	TRBD1	TGTGCCAGCACTCCGACAGGGAGTATGAACGAAAAACTGTTTTTT	CASTPTGSMNEKLFF
few	TRBJ1-2	TRBV27	-	TGTGCCAGCAGTTTGATGGGGGCGCTTGGCTACACCTTC	CASSLMGALGYTF
many	TRBJ1-2	TRBV3-1	TRBD1	TGTGCCAGCAGCAAAATGGGGACAGGGGCGAGCGGCTACACCTTC	CASSKMGTGASGYTF
many	TRBJ1-2	TRBV20-1	-	TGCAGTGCCCCTTCAAGGGGCGGGGGATATGGCTACACCTTC	CSAPSRGGGYGYTF
many	TRBJ2-3	TRBV7-9	-	TGTGCCACCGAACGGGGAGATACGCAGTATTTT	CATERGDTQYF
few	TRBJ1-2	TRBV2	-	TGTGCCAGCAGTGATCCCCAGGGTGGCTATGGCTACACCTTC	CASSDPQGGYGYTF
few	TRBJ2-2	TRBV28	-	TGTGCCAGCAGGGAGTACACCGGGGAGCTGTTTTTT	CASREYTGELFF
-	TRBJ2-3	TRBV7-9	TRBD2	TGTGCCAGCAGCTTGTCCAGCGGGGGGGCCGCGGATACGCAGTATTTT	CASSLSSGGAADTQYF
-	TRBJ1-5	TRBV5-6	TRBD1	TGTGCCAGCAGCTTGGAGGCAGGGGGTCAGCCCCAGCATTTT	CASSLEAGGQPQHF
many	TRBJ2-2	TRBV7-3	-	TGTGCCAGCAGCCTCAACCGGGGGTACACCGGGGAGCTGTTTTTT	CASSLNRGYTGELFF
-	TRBJ1-5	TRBV18	TRBD1	TGTGCCAGCTCAGCGGGGACAGGGGTCCAGCCCCAGCATTTT	CASSAGTGVQPQHF
-	TRBJ2-5	TRBV11-3	TRBD1	TGTGCCAGCAGCTACGCCGACAGGGCAGTACCGGAAGAGACCCAGTACTTC	CASSYADRAVPEETQYF